This TCR beta chain was sequenced for a study of blood T cell repertoires in COVID-19. Whole-study context: Researchers got acute and convalescent COVID-19 samples from the United States, Italy and Spain. In each case, the material was cDNA or gDNA derived from T cells, B-cell-depleted T cells, or PBMCs.

Original data processing: Estimates of nucleated cell counts were drawn from the amplification of reference gene primers. The repertoire was sequenced with immunoSEQ multiplex PCR; TCRdb's copy has only in-frame clones and lacks some. The DNA was the basis for D and trimming; V, J and clone size are from that table. The sample holds 250,000 or so clones; about 83% are singletons and the top ten take 1.5% to 1.7%. The CDR3 totals 16 residues. Trimming shortened V by 3 bases and J by 8 bases, and 17 bases separated the two germline ends. Germline assignment: CDR1 MGHRA and CDR2 YSYEKL. The chain links TRBV4-1 to TRBJ1-6; D remains unclear. The receptor's source is a woman aged 35 to 49 who had recovered from COVID-19. The specimen was peripheral blood. CDR3 bases: TGCGCCAGCAGCCAGTTGGCCCGGGATACGGATTCACCCCTCCACTTT. Translated: CASSQLARDTDSPLHF.